This T cell receptor beta chain was recovered during a study of blood T cell repertoires in COVID-19. Study at large: PBMCs, B-cell-depleted T cells, or T cells provided the cDNA or gDNA that made up the material.

V was cut by 6 bases and J by 0 bases, with 9 bases left in between. CDR1 and CDR2 (germline): LNHDA, SQIVND (reference sequence). The CDR3 has 14 amino acids. Assay: immunoSEQ multiplex PCR; the TCRdb copy retains only in-frame clones and omits some. The table lists about 150,000 clones, 76% of them singletons, with around 3.4% in the top ten. The chain carries TRBV19 and TRBJ1-3; D not resolved. The TCR comes from a woman older than 75 with acute or convalescent COVID-19. Material: peripheral blood. The CDR3 here is CASRREGSGNTIYF. Written as DNA, the CDR3 is TGTGCCAGTAGGAGAGAGGGCTCTGGAAACACCATATATTTT.